A selection of T cell receptor beta chains follows, all from one sample in a study of blood T cells in healthy people across ages. MiXCR was run by TCRdb on the 5' RACE reads, yielding one entry per CDR3 protein. The sample lists 850,000 to 950,000 distinct CDR3 sequences, about 30% seen once, with 17% in the top ten. The sample comprised blood. These receptors were collected from an elderly woman in good health. Both conserved end residues are part of each CDR3. A D gene is named only where the DNA matches it firmly. Clone size, where shown, is once, few, many, or a class for clones that have expanded.

v_gene: TRBV6-2/TRBV6-3; abundance: many; d_gene: .; j_gene: TRBJ1-2; CDR3aa: CASSLEFSGYTF; CDR3nt: TGTGCCAGCAGCCTAGAGTTCTCTGGCTACACCTTC
v_gene: TRBV12-3/TRBV12-4; abundance: many; d_gene: .; j_gene: TRBJ2-6; CDR3aa: CASSLGGIPSGANVLTF; CDR3nt: TGTGCCAGCAGTTTAGGGGGTATCCCCTCTGGGGCCAACGTCCTGACTTTC
v_gene: TRBV12-3/TRBV12-4; abundance: few; d_gene: .; j_gene: TRBJ2-2; CDR3aa: CASNSPNTGELFF; CDR3nt: TGTGCCAGCAACAGTCCGAACACCGGGGAGCTGTTTTTT
v_gene: TRBV11-2; abundance: many; d_gene: .; j_gene: TRBJ2-3; CDR3aa: CASSPAGLGTQYF; CDR3nt: TGTGCCAGCAGCCCGGCCGGCCTGGGAACGCAGTATTTT
v_gene: TRBV6-6; abundance: many; d_gene: TRBD2; j_gene: TRBJ2-5; CDR3aa: CASSRAPSGGTGTQYF; CDR3nt: TGTGCCAGCAGTCGGGCTCCTAGCGGGGGCACGGGGACCCAGTACTTC
v_gene: TRBV7-9; abundance: .; d_gene: .; j_gene: TRBJ2-5; CDR3aa: CASSLTGQRETQYF; CDR3nt: TGTGCCAGCAGCTTGACCGGGCAACGAGAGACCCAGTACTTC
v_gene: TRBV7-3; abundance: .; d_gene: .; j_gene: TRBJ2-3; CDR3aa: CASSLTTAGGSTDTQYF; CDR3nt: TGTGCCAGCAGCTTAACCACGGCAGGCGGTAGCACAGATACGCAGTATTTT
v_gene: TRBV2; abundance: .; d_gene: TRBD1; j_gene: TRBJ2-7; CDR3aa: CASSEVPSDRSYEQYF; CDR3nt: TGTGCCAGCAGTGAAGTGCCCTCGGACAGGAGCTACGAGCAGTACTTC
v_gene: TRBV20-1; abundance: many; d_gene: .; j_gene: TRBJ2-5; CDR3aa: CSARDFRAETQYF; CDR3nt: TGCAGTGCTAGAGATTTTCGTGCCGAGACCCAGTACTTC
v_gene: TRBV5-1; abundance: few; d_gene: .; j_gene: TRBJ1-1; CDR3aa: CASSLAKTGGTEAFF; CDR3nt: TGCGCCAGCAGCTTGGCCAAAACTGGGGGGACTGAAGCTTTCTTT
v_gene: TRBV15; abundance: many; d_gene: .; j_gene: TRBJ2-1; CDR3aa: CATSRGVAPTYNEQFF; CDR3nt: TGTGCCACCAGCAGAGGGGTAGCGCCAACCTACAATGAGCAGTTCTTC
v_gene: TRBV27; abundance: .; d_gene: TRBD1; j_gene: TRBJ1-1; CDR3aa: CARSPGQGVNTEAFF; CDR3nt: TGTGCCAGGTCACCGGGACAGGGTGTGAACACTGAAGCTTTCTTT
v_gene: TRBV29-1; abundance: many; d_gene: .; j_gene: TRBJ1-2; CDR3aa: CSVRAPHGYTF; CDR3nt: TGCAGCGTAAGAGCCCCGCATGGCTACACCTTC